This TCR beta chain was recovered during a study of T cell responses to AZD1222 COVID-19 vaccine. Study-level points and caveats: It was only after the peak T cell response that any repertoires were sampled. Nearly half of spike-specific TCRs reportedly target unmutated variant regions.

Libraries were prepared by immunoSEQ multiplex PCR; TCRdb keeps only in-frame clonotypes and omits some of them. The data hold roughly 80,000 clones, with 75% to 95% observed a single time. As to this clone: What it binds is not known.

CDR1 is MDHEN, CDR2 SYDVKM, per germline. V shed 4 bases, J shed 14 bases, and the junction held 16 bases outside the gene matches. The CDR3 contains 15 residues. The input for sequencing was peripheral blood, taken 28 days after the second AZD1222 dose. The rearrangement joins TRBV28 to TRBJ2-3, with 9 bases matching TRBD1. This sequence was found in an adult who received the AZD1222 COVID-19 vaccine. CDR3 DNA sequence: TGTGCCAGCAGTTCAGAAACACCGGGACAGGGCTTGCGGTATTTT. Translating gives CASSSETPGQGLRYF.